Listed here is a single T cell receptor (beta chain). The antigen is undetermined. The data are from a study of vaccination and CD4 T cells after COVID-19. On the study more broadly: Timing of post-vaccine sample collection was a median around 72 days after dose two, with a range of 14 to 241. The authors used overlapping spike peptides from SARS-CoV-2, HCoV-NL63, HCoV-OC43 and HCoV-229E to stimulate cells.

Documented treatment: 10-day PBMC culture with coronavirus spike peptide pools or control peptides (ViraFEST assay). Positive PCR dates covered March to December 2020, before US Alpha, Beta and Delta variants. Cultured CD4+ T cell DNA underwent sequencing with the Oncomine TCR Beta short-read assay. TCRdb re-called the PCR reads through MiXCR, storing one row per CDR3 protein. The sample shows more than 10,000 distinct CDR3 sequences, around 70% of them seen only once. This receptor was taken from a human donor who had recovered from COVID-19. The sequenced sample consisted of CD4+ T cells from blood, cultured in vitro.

The CDR3 here is CASSFSGSRFTGELFF. DNA for the CDR3: TGTGCCAGCAGCTTCAGCGGGAGTCGTTTCACCGGGGAGCTGTTTTTT. The V gene is TRBV25-1, the J gene TRBJ2-2, with TRBD2 matching over 8 bases. The CDR3 loop spans 16 amino acids. Germline CDR1 reads MGHDK; CDR2 reads SYGVNS. V was clipped by 6 bases and J by 4 bases; unmatched bases: 10.